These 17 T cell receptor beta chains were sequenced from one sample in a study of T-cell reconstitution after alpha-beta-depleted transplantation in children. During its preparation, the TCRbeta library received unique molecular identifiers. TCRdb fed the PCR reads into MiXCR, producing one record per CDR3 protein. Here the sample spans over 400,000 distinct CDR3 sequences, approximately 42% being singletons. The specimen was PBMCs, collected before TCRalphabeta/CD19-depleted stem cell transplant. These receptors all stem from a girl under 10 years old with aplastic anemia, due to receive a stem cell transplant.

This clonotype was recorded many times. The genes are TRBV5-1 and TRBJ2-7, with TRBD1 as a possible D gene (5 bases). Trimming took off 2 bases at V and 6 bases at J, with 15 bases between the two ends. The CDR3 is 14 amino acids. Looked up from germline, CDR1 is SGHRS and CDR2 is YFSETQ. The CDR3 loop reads CASSFRQGIAEQYF. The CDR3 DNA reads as TGCGCCAGCAGCTTCCGGCAGGGCATCGCCGAGCAGTACTTC.

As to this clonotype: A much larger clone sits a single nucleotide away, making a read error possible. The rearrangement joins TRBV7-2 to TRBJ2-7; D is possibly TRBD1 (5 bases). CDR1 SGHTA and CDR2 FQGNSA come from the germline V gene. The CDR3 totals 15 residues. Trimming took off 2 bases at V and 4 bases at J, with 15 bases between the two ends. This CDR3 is CASSLSIGGAYEQYF. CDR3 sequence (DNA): TGTGCCAGCAGCTTAAGTATAGGTGGGGCGTACGAGCAGTACTTC.

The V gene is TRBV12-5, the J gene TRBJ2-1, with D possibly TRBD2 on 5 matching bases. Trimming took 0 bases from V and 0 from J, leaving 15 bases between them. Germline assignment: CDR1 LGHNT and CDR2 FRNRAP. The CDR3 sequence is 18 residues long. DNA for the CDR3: TGTGCTAGTGGTTTGGTACTTGGAGGCATGCACTCCTACAATGAGCAGTTCTTC. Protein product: CASGLVLGGMHSYNEQFF. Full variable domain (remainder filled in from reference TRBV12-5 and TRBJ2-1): DARVTQTPRHKVTEMGQEVTMRCQPILGHNTVFWYRQTMMQGLELLAYFRNRAPLDDSGMPKDRFSAEMPDATLATLKIQPSEPRDSAVYFCASGLVLGGMHSYNEQFFGPGTRLTVL.

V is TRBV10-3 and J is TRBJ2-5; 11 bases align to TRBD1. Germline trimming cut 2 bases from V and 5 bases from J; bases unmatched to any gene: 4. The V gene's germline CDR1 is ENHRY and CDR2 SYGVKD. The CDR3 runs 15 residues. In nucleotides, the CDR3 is TGTGCCATCAGTGAGGGGACAGGGGGACGGGAGACCCAGTACTTC. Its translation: CAISEGTGGRETQYF.

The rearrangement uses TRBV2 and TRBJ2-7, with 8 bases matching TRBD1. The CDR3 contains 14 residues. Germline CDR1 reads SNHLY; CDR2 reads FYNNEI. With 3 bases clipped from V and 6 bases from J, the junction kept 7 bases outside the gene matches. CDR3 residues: CASSDDRGPIEQYF. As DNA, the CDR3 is TGTGCCAGCAGTGATGACAGGGGACCCATCGAGCAGTACTTC.

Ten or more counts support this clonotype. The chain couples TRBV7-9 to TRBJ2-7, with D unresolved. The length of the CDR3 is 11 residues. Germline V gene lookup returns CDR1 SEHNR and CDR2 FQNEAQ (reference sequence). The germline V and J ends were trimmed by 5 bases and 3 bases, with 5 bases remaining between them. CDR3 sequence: CASSPLYEQYF. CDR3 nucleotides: TGTGCCAGCAGCCCACTCTACGAGCAGTACTTC.

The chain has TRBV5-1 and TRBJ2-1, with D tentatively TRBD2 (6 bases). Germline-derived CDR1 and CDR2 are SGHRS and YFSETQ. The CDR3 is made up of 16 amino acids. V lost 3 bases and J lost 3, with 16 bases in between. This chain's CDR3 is CASSSLFGSNYNEQFF. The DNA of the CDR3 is TGCGCCAGCAGCTCACTCTTCGGGAGTAACTACAATGAGCAGTTCTTC. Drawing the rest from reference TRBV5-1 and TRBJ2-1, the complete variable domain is KAGVTQTPRYLIKTRGQQVTLSCSPISGHRSVSWYQQTPGQGLQFLFEYFSETQRNKGNFPGRFSGRQFSNSRSEMNVSTLELGDSALYLCASSSLFGSNYNEQFFGPGTRLTVL.

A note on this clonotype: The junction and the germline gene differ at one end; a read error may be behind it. In nucleotides, the CDR3 is TGTGCCAGCATCTTAGTGGGGGCAAGTCAGCCCCAGCATTTT. Its protein is CASILVGASQPQHF. This sequence joins TRBV7-2 and TRBJ1-5; D is perhaps TRBD1 (6 bases). The CDR3 has 14 amino acids. The germline gives CDR1 SGHTA, CDR2 FQGNSA.

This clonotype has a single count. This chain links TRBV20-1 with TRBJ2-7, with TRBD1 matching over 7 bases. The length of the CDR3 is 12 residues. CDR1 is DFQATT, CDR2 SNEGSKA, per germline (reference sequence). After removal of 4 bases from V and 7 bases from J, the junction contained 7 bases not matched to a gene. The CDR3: CSATNTGEEQYF. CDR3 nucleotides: TGCAGTGCTACAAACACAGGGGAGGAGCAGTACTTC.

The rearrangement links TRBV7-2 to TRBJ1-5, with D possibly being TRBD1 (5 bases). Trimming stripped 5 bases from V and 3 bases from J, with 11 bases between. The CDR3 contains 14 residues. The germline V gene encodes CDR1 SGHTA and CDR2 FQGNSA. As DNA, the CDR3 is TGTGCCAGCAGCGTTGACAGTCCCAATCAGCCCCAGCATTTT. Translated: CASSVDSPNQPQHF.

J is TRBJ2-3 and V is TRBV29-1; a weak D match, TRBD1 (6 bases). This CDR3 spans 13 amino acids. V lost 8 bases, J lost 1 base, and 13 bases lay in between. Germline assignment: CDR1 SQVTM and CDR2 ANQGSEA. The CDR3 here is CSQNRDGTDTQYF. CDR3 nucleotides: TGCAGCCAAAACAGGGACGGCACAGATACGCAGTATTTT.

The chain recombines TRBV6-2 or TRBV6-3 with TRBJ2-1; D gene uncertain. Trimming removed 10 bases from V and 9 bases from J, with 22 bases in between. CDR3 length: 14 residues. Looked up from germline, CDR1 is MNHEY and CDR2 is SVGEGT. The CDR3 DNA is TGTGCCACCACGGACGCTCCCTTTTTCGGTGAGCAGTTCTTC. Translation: CATTDAPFFGEQFF.

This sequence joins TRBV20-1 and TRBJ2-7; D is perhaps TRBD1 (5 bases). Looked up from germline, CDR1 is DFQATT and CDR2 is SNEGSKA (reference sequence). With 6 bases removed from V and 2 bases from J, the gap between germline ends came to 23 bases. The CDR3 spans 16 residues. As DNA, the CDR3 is TGCAGTGCCTCGGGCCCGTCTACAGGCATGCCCTACGAGCAGTACTTC. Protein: CSASGPSTGMPYEQYF.

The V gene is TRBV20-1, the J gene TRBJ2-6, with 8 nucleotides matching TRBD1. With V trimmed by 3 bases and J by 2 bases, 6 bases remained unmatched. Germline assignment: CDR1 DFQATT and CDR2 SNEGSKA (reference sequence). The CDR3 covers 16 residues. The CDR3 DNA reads TGCAGTGCTAGGGGGACGGGACAGGCTGGGGCCAACGTCCTGACTTTC. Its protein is CSARGTGQAGANVLTF.

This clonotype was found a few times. The CDR3 nucleotides read TGTGCCATCAGTATCTCGGGAGGACTCAATGAGCAGTTCTTC. Protein product: CAISISGGLNEQFF. V gene TRBV10-3 combines with J gene TRBJ2-1; 7 bases align to TRBD2. The CDR3 sequence is 14 residues long. The V gene's germline CDR1 is ENHRY and CDR2 SYGVKD. The junction had 7 bases not matched to a gene; V was cut back by 5 bases and J by 6 bases.

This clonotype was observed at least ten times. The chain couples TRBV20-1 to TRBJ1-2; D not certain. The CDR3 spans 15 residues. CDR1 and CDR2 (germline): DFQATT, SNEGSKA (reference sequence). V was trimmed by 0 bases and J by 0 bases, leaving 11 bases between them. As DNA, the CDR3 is TGCAGTGCTAGAGATGCGCGGCATTCTAACTATGGCTACACCTTC. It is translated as CSARDARHSNYGYTF.

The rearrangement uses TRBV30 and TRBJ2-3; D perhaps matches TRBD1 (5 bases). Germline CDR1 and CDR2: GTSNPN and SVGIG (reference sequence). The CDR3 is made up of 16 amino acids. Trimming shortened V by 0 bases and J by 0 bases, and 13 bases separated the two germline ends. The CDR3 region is CAWSVLGVVSTDTQYF. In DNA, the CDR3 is TGTGCCTGGAGTGTTTTAGGGGTGGTCAGCACAGATACGCAGTATTTT.